This TCR beta chain was profiled in a study of blood T cell repertoires in COVID-19. Study-wide background: Sample material is recorded as cDNA or gDNA derived from T cells, B-cell-depleted T cells, or PBMCs.

This CDR3 comprises 13 residues. Trimming pared 5 bases from V and 1 base from J, leaving 7 bases between. Germline CDR1 is SGHVS and CDR2 is FQNEAQ. In the original processing: By means of reference gene primer amplification, nucleated cell counts were estimated. Method: immunoSEQ multiplex PCR; TCRdb's copy keeps in-frame clones and lacks some. Clone size and the V and J calls come from that table; the DNA yielded D and trimming. Of about 61,000 clones in the sample, almost 90% were seen once. The sequenced material came from peripheral blood. This sequence joins TRBV7-8 and TRBJ2-3, with a tentative D call TRBD2 (5 bases). The receptor was isolated from a woman aged 45-60 years with active or convalescent COVID-19. In DNA form, the CDR3 reads TGTGCCAGCAGCGAGGGTGGCACAGATACGCAGTATTTT. Its protein is CASSEGGTDTQYF.